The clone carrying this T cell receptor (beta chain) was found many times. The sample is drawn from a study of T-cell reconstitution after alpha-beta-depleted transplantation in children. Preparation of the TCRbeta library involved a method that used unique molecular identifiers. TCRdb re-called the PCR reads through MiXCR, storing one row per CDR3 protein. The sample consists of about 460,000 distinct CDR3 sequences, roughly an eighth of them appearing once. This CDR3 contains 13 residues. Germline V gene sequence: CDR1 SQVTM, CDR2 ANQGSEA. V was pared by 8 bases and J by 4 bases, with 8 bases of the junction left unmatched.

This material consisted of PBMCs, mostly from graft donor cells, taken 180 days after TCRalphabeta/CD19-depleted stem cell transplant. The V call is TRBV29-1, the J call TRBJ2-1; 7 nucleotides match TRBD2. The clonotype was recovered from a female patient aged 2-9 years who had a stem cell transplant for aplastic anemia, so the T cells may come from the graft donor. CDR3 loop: CSYGRTEYNEQFF. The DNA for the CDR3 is TGCAGCTACGGGAGGACGGAATACAATGAGCAGTTCTTC.